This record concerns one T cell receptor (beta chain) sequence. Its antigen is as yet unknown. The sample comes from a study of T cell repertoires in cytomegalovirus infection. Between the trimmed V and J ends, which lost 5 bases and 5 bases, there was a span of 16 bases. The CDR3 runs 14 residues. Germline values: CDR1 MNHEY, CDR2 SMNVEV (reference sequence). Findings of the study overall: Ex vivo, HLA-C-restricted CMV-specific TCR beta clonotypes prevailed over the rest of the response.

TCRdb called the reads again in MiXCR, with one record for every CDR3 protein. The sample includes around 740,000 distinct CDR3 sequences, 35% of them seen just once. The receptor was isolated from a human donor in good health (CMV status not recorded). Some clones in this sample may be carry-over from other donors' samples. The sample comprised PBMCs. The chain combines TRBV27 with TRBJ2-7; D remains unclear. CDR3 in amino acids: CASSITNRGHEQYF. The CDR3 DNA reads TGTGCCAGCAGTATCACCAACCGAGGTCACGAGCAGTACTTC.